A single sample is the source of the 28 T cell receptor beta chains below, sequenced in a study of cytomegalovirus exposure and HLA in healthy donors. It was with 60 Vbeta and 13 Jbeta primers that the PCR ran. TCRdb's table, derived via immunoSEQ multiplex PCR, lists solely in-frame clones and lacks some. Of 120,000 or so clones listed, roughly 80% are singletons. Sequenced input: PBMCs. These receptors were taken from a man aged 40-55 years in good health and CMV-seronegative.

The V gene is TRBV6-1, the J gene TRBJ2-7; D remains unclear. Trimming removed 2 bases from V and 1 base from J, with 9 bases in between. Germline V lookup: CDR1 MNHNS, CDR2 SASEGT. The length of the CDR3 is 14 residues. The CDR3 DNA follows: TGTGCCAGCAGTGAAAGTTACAGATCCTACGAGCAGTACTTC. Translating it yields CASSESYRSYEQYF.

The CDR3 nucleotides are TGTGCCACCAGCCCCAGGACTAGCGGGGCCTTCAATGAGCAGTTCTTC. It translates to CATSPRTSGAFNEQFF. The chain has TRBV15 and TRBJ2-1; 12 bases align to TRBD2. V lost 5 bases and J lost 6; bases outside the gene matches: 8. The CDR3 extends over 16 amino acids. The germline CDR1 and CDR2 sequences are LNHNV and YYDKDF (reference sequence).

This clone was recorded a few times. The chain uses TRBV19 and TRBJ2-1; weak D call: TRBD2 (5 bases). V was pared by 4 bases and J by 0 bases, with 13 bases between. The germline gives CDR1 LNHDA, CDR2 SQIVND (reference sequence). The CDR3 runs 16 residues. The CDR3 nucleotides read TGTGCCAGTAGTAGTACTAGGCTAAGCTCCTACAATGAGCAGTTCTTC. This codes for CASSSTRLSSYNEQFF.

The chain recombines TRBV10-3 with TRBJ1-3; TRBD1 aligns across 9 bases. The CDR3 totals 16 residues. J was trimmed by 0 bases and V by 10 bases; bases with no gene match: 10. In germline, CDR1 is ENHRY, CDR2 SYGVKD. The CDR3 loop is CATQDRGQSSGNTIYF. CDR3 sequence (DNA): TGTGCCACCCAGGACAGGGGACAGAGCTCTGGAAACACCATATATTTT.

The chain combines TRBV2 with TRBJ1-1; D unclear. Trimming pared 6 bases from V and 1 base from J, leaving 12 bases between. This CDR3 contains 14 residues. Germline CDR1 and CDR2: SNHLY and FYNNEI. This CDR3 is CASRSSEGNTEAFF. As DNA, the CDR3 is TGTGCCAGCAGGTCGTCCGAGGGGAACACTGAAGCTTTCTTT.

The V gene is TRBV7-9, the J gene TRBJ1-6; a weak D match, TRBD1 (5 bases). Germline V gene sequence: CDR1 SEHNR, CDR2 FQNEAQ (reference sequence). Trimming took 6 bases from V and 4 from J, leaving 19 bases between them. This CDR3 is built from 17 residues. CDR3 coding DNA: TGTGCCAGCAGTCCTAGGACGCCGGGGGGATATAATTCACCCCTCCACTTT. It encodes CASSPRTPGGYNSPLHF.

This clone was detected once. This chain uses TRBV5-1 with TRBJ2-5; no reliable D call. Germline CDR1 reads SGHRS; CDR2 reads YFSETQ. The CDR3 is 14 amino acids. V dropped 0 bases and J dropped 4 bases, with 10 bases sitting between them. The CDR3: CASSLAGSTETQYF. Here the CDR3 DNA reads TGCGCCAGCAGCTTGGCCGGGTCTACAGAGACCCAGTACTTC.

This clone appeared a single time. The rearrangement links TRBV30 to TRBJ2-1; a possible D gene is TRBD1 (6 bases). The CDR3 sequence is 13 residues long. CDR1 is GTSNPN and CDR2 is SVGIG in the germline V gene (reference sequence). Trimming took off 4 bases at V and 1 base at J, with 8 bases between the two ends. The CDR3 loop reads CAWNRESYNEQFF. CDR3 DNA: TGTGCCTGGAACAGGGAATCCTACAATGAGCAGTTCTTC. The whole variable domain, remainder taken from reference TRBV30 and TRBJ2-1, is SQTIHQWPATLVQPVGSPLSLECTVEGTSNPNLYWYRQAAGRGLQLLFYSVGIGQISSEVPQNLSASRPQDRQFILSSKKLLLSDSGFYLCAWNRESYNEQFFGPGTRLTVL.

This clone was recorded a few times. This sequence joins TRBV27 and TRBJ2-1; D is perhaps TRBD2 (7 bases). This CDR3 contains 12 residues. V gave up 4 bases and J gave up 8 bases, with 9 bases separating them. CDR1 and CDR2 (germline): MNHEY, SMNVEV (reference sequence). The CDR3 sequence: CASSSRGHEQFF. As DNA, the CDR3 is TGTGCCAGCAGTTCGCGGGGGCATGAGCAGTTCTTC.

The gene calls are TRBV6-1 and TRBJ1-5; D is unresolved. Germline V gene lookup returns CDR1 MNHNS and CDR2 SASEGT. The V and J ends lost 3 bases and 6 bases respectively, with 6 bases between them. The CDR3 has 12 residues. CDR3: CASSEGSQPQHF. The CDR3 DNA sequence: TGTGCCAGCAGTGAGGGGAGTCAGCCCCAGCATTTT.

The rearrangement links TRBV25-1 to TRBJ2-3, with D possibly being TRBD2 (6 bases). This CDR3 comprises 14 residues. The germline V gene encodes CDR1 MGHDK and CDR2 SYGVNS. With 7 bases removed from V and 0 bases from J, the gap between germline ends came to 11 bases. As DNA, the CDR3 is TGTGCCAGCAAAGTTAGCGGAAGCACAGATACGCAGTATTTT. Protein: CASKVSGSTDTQYF.

The chain joins TRBV5-8 to TRBJ2-7, with a possible D match to TRBD1 (5 bases). The CDR3 is 15 amino acids. V lost 0 bases and J 2 bases, leaving 12 bases between the germline ends. Looked up from germline, CDR1 is SGHTS and CDR2 is YDEGEE. The CDR3 sequence is CASSLGGQDPYEQYF. CDR3 DNA sequence: TGTGCCAGCAGCTTGGGGGGCCAGGATCCCTACGAGCAGTACTTC.

The rearrangement uses TRBV29-1 and TRBJ2-3; 10 nucleotides match TRBD1. V lost 7 bases to trimming and J lost 7 bases; unmatched junction nucleotides: 11. The CDR3 is 14 residues long. Germline lookup yields CDR1 SQVTM and CDR2 ANQGSEA. The CDR3 region is CSADWGTGANTQYF. Written as DNA, the CDR3 is TGCAGCGCTGATTGGGGGACAGGGGCTAATACGCAGTATTTT.

The V and J genes are TRBV25-1 and TRBJ2-3, with D possibly being TRBD1 (6 bases). Germline CDR1 and CDR2: MGHDK and SYGVNS. The CDR3 has 12 amino acids. The V gene lost 6 bases and the J gene lost 4 bases, with 8 bases spanning the gap. CDR3 loop: CASSEGADTQYF. The CDR3 coding sequence is TGTGCCAGCAGCGAGGGGGCAGATACGCAGTATTTT.

This clone turned up a few times. The chain is built from TRBV5-1 and TRBJ2-3, with D perhaps TRBD2 (5 bases). The CDR3 is made up of 15 amino acids. The germline V and J ends were trimmed by 4 bases and 0 bases, with 12 bases remaining between them. Germline V gene sequence: CDR1 SGHRS, CDR2 YFSETQ. For the CDR3, the DNA is TGCGCCAGCAGCCCGGGGTTGGGGAGCACAGATACGCAGTATTTT. It yields the protein CASSPGLGSTDTQYF.

The chain recombines TRBV15 with TRBJ1-3; D gene ambiguous. The germline V and J ends were trimmed by 0 bases and 3 bases, with 12 bases remaining between them. Germline V gene lookup returns CDR1 LNHNV and CDR2 YYDKDF (reference sequence). This CDR3 is 16 amino acids long. The CDR3 region has the DNA TGTGCCACCAGCAGAGATGAGGCGGGCTTTGGAAACACCATATATTTT. Residues: CATSRDEAGFGNTIYF.

The V gene is TRBV28, the J gene TRBJ2-7, with 9 bases fitting TRBD2. Germline V gives CDR1 MDHEN, CDR2 SYDVKM. The CDR3 contains 15 residues. The V and J ends lost 5 bases and 2 bases, in that order; junction bases with no gene match: 7. CDR3 protein: CASSPTSGPTYEQYF. For the CDR3, the DNA is TGTGCCAGCAGTCCTACTAGCGGGCCTACCTACGAGCAGTACTTC.

The gene calls are TRBV5-1 and TRBJ1-6; 7 nucleotides match TRBD1. Looked up from germline, CDR1 is SGHRS and CDR2 is YFSETQ. The ends lost 3 bases at V and 13 bases at J; junction bases unmatched: 13. The CDR3 consists of 15 residues. This CDR3 is CASSSSGTVLTPLHF. The CDR3 nucleotides are TGCGCCAGCAGCTCCTCCGGGACAGTACTTACGCCCCTCCACTTT.

The chain has TRBV28 and TRBJ2-2, with 11 bases matching TRBD1. In germline, CDR1 is MDHEN, CDR2 SYDVKM. The CDR3 consists of 15 residues. With V trimmed by 6 bases and J by 4 bases, 4 bases remained unmatched. In DNA form, the CDR3 reads TGTGCCAGCAGCTCGGGACAGGGGGTCACCGGGGAGCTGTTTTTT. Residues: CASSSGQGVTGELFF. Full variable domain (outside the CDR3, taken from reference TRBV28 and TRBJ2-2): DVKVTQSSRYLVKRTGEKVFLECVQDMDHENMFWYRQDPGLGLRLIYFSYDVKMKEKGDIPEGYSVSREKKERFSLILESASTNQTSMYLCASSSGQGVTGELFFGEGSRLTVL.

The chain uses TRBV10-3 and TRBJ1-2; 9 nucleotides agree with TRBD1. CDR1 ENHRY and CDR2 SYGVKD come from the germline V gene. J lost 4 bases, V lost 3 bases, and 6 bases had no gene match. The CDR3 totals 15 residues. The CDR3 reads CAISDGTGLPYGYTF. The CDR3 DNA is TGTGCCATCAGTGATGGGACAGGGCTGCCCTATGGCTACACCTTC.

This clone was seen more than once but under ten times. The chain has TRBV5-1 and TRBJ2-5; the match to TRBD1 covers 9 bases. CDR3 length: 13 residues. Looked up from germline, CDR1 is SGHRS and CDR2 is YFSETQ. V shed 4 bases and J 5 bases; nucleotides not matched to a gene: 3. In DNA, the CDR3 is TGCGCCAGCAGCCCTGGGACAGGGGAGACCCAGTACTTC. Translation gives CASSPGTGETQYF. Using reference TRBV5-1 and TRBJ2-5 for the parts outside the CDR3, the full variable domain is KAGVTQTPRYLIKTRGQQVTLSCSPISGHRSVSWYQQTPGQGLQFLFEYFSETQRNKGNFPGRFSGRQFSNSRSEMNVSTLELGDSALYLCASSPGTGETQYFGPGTRLLVL.

The chain links TRBV4-2 to TRBJ2-1; 8 nucleotides line up with TRBD2. CDR1 is LGHNA and CDR2 is YNFKEQ in the germline V gene. V gave up 1 base and J gave up 9 bases; unmatched junction bases: 23. The CDR3 runs to 20 residues. CDR3 sequence: CASSQGSGTRSGYIEAEQFF. In DNA form, the CDR3 reads TGTGCCAGCAGCCAAGGGTCCGGGACTAGAAGTGGGTATATCGAGGCTGAGCAGTTCTTC.

This chain links TRBV2 with TRBJ1-1; D gene unclear. Per the germline V gene, CDR1 is SNHLY and CDR2 is FYNNEI. The V end lost 9 bases, the J end lost 1 base, and 18 bases lay between the germline ends. The CDR3 consists of 15 residues. The CDR3 here is CASRGVTTRNTEAFF. The CDR3 nucleotides read TGTGCCAGTCGAGGTGTCACCACAAGGAACACTGAAGCTTTCTTT.

The chain uses TRBV2 and TRBJ2-3; D remains ambiguous. Germline V lookup: CDR1 SNHLY, CDR2 FYNNEI. V gave up 4 bases and J gave up 3 bases, with 5 bases separating them. The CDR3 covers 12 residues. CDR3 sequence reads: CASSVSTDTQYF. CDR3 nucleotide sequence: TGTGCCAGCAGTGTTAGTACAGATACGCAGTATTTT.

The V and J genes are TRBV4-1 and TRBJ2-7; 7 bases line up with TRBD1. V was pared by 3 bases and J by 0 bases, with 11 bases of the junction left unmatched. The CDR3 is 17 amino acids. CDR1 is MGHRA and CDR2 is YSYEKL in the germline V gene. The CDR3 DNA sequence: TGCGCCAGCAGCCAGCTAGGGGGCGGATGGGCCTCCTACGAGCAGTACTTC. It is translated as CASSQLGGGWASYEQYF.

This clone came up once. The genes are TRBV28 and TRBJ1-5, with D unclear. The CDR3 is 13 amino acids. CDR1 and CDR2 from the germline V gene are MDHEN and SYDVKM. The V end was cut by 2 bases, the J end by 8 bases, with 10 bases between. The CDR3 protein is CASSLEGRKPQHF. The CDR3 coding sequence is TGTGCCAGCAGTTTAGAGGGAAGGAAGCCCCAGCATTTT.

This chain links TRBV7-8 with TRBJ2-5, with 8 bases aligning to TRBD1. V lost 2 bases to trimming and J lost 5 bases; unmatched junction nucleotides: 4. The CDR3 loop spans 14 amino acids. From germline, CDR1 is SGHVS and CDR2 FQNEAQ. CDR3 DNA: TGTGCCAGCAGCTTACCGCGGACAGGGGAGACCCAGTACTTC. It translates to CASSLPRTGETQYF.

The chain is built from TRBV28 and TRBJ1-4, with a weak D call TRBD1 (6 bases). V was clipped by 2 bases and J by 5 bases, with 9 bases between them. The germline gives CDR1 MDHEN, CDR2 SYDVKM. The CDR3 loop spans 14 amino acids. This chain's CDR3 is CASSLGGRNEKLFF. Written as DNA, the CDR3 is TGTGCCAGCAGTTTAGGGGGCCGGAATGAAAAACTGTTTTTT.